Sequencing of this T cell receptor (beta chain) was carried out in a study of T cell changes during pregnancy in multiple sclerosis. Clones were sequenced by immunoSEQ multiplex PCR, and TCRdb holds only the in-frame ones, with some missing. This table has 55,000 to 65,000 clones, 80% to 95% appearing once. This CDR3 has 13 residues. CDR1 and CDR2 (germline): SGHNT, YENEEA. V was cut by 0 bases and J by 5 bases, with 5 bases left in between. The receptor comes from a female donor with multiple sclerosis, enrolled in a pregnancy study. The V gene is TRBV11-3, the J gene TRBJ2-1; D is perhaps TRBD1 (5 bases). Sequenced here: CD4+ T cells from peripheral blood mononuclear cells, sampled before pregnancy. This CDR3 reads CASSLEQDNEQFF. In nucleotides, the CDR3 is TGTGCCAGCAGCTTAGAACAGGACAATGAGCAGTTCTTC.